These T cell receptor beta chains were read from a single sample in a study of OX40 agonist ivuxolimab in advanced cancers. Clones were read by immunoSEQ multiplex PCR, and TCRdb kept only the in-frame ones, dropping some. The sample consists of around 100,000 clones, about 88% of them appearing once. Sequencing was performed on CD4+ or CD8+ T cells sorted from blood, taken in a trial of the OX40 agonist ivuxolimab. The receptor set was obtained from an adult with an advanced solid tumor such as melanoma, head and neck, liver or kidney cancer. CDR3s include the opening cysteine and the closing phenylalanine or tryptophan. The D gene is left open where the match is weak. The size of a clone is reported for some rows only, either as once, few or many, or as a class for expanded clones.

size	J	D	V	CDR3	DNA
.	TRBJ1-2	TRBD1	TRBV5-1	CASSREGADGYTF	TGCGCCAGCTCCCGGGAGGGGGCAGATGGCTACACCTTC
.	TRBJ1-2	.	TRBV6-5	CASSKGLGGYTF	TGTGCCAGCAGTAAGGGGTTAGGTGGCTACACCTTC
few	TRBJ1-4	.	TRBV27	CASSFWGTGDEKLFF	TGTGCCAGCAGTTTCTGGGGGACTGGTGATGAAAAACTGTTTTTT
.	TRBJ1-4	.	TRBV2	CASARTDFNEKLFF	TGTGCCAGCGCCCGGACGGACTTTAATGAAAAACTGTTTTTT
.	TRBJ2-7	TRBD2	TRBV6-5	CASSRSGIGEQYF	TGTGCCAGCAGTCGTAGCGGGATTGGCGAGCAGTACTTC
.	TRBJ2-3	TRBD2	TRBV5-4	CASSLGTLAANTDTQYF	TGTGCCAGCAGCTTGGGCACACTAGCGGCAAACACAGATACGCAGTATTTT
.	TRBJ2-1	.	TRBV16	CASSGSGRDYNEQFF	TGTGCCAGCAGCGGAAGTGGTAGGGATTACAATGAGCAGTTCTTC
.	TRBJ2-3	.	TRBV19	CASSTGVLSADTQYF	TGTGCCAGTAGTACAGGAGTTCTCTCCGCAGATACGCAGTATTTT
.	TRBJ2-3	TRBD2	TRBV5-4	CASSLGGTSGSYSTDTQYF	TGTGCCAGCAGCTTGGGGGGGACTAGCGGGAGTTATAGCACAGATACGCAGTATTTT
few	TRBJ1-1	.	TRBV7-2	CASSPSPGPGTEAFF	TGTGCCAGCAGCCCATCCCCAGGGCCGGGCACTGAAGCTTTCTTT